This paragraph reports one T cell receptor (beta chain). The antigen is unknown. These data belong to a study of PD-L1 blockade in urothelial cancer. The study, taken as a whole, reports: Tumor-associated TCR clones expanded more in blood at 3 weeks in patients with durable benefit. Sub-median blood TCR clonality before treatment predicted longer survival.

A total of 1 to 8 samples per patient were collected pretreatment and on-treatment. The CDR3 contains 16 residues. Germline V gives CDR1 SGHTA, CDR2 FQGTGA. After removal of 1 base from V and 4 bases from J, the junction contained 4 bases not matched to a gene. TCRdb keeps only in-frame clones here, not all; method: immunoSEQ multiplex PCR. There are fewer than 50,000 clones in the sample; roughly 87% occur only once, and 7.5% to 8.5% lies in the top ten. The TCR originated in a man in his 60s with urothelial cancer. This sample comprised PBMCs, obtained around atezolizumab (anti-PD-L1) treatment. V and J are TRBV7-3 and TRBJ2-2; TRBD1 agrees at 9 bases. The CDR3 is CASSLNADRGTGELFF. CDR3 bases: TGTGCCAGCAGCTTAAATGCGGACAGGGGCACCGGGGAGCTGTTTTTT.